Below, one T cell receptor beta chain is given with its context. What it binds is unknown. The sample is drawn from a study of T cell responses to AZD1222 COVID-19 vaccine. Assay used: immunoSEQ multiplex PCR; TCRdb lists only in-frame clones, some missing. In the table there are 90,000 to 150,000 clones, approximately 92% of which are singletons. Notes on the study in general: Possibly, clonal diversity was underestimated; donors were largely white British and included more females. Spike-specific TCRs gained breadth and depth after people received two AZD1222 doses.

The V segment lost 0 bases and the J segment 4 bases; nucleotides outside the gene matches: 16. The CDR3 has 21 amino acids. Germline V gives CDR1 SGHRS, CDR2 YFSETQ. The chain links TRBV5-1 to TRBJ2-3; 14 nucleotides match TRBD2. The source is an adult who received the MenACWY meningococcal vaccine as a control. This sample comprised peripheral blood, obtained 28 days after the second dose of the MenACWY control vaccine. CDR3 bases: TGCGCCAGCAGCTTGGGAGGTCCGCAGAGACTAGCGGGGGGGCTCCCAGATACGCAGTATTTT. Translating it yields CASSLGGPQRLAGGLPDTQYF.